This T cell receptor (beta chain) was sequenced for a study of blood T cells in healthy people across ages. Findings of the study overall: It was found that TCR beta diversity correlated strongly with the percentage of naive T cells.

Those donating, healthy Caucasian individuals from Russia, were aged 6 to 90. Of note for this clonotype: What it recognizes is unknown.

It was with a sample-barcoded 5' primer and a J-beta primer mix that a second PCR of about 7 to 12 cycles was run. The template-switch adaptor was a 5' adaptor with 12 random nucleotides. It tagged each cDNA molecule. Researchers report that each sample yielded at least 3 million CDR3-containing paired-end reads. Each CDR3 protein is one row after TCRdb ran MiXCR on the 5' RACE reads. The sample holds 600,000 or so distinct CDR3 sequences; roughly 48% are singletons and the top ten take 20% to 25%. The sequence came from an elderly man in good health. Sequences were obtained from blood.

Here the CDR3 DNA reads TGTGCCAGCAGCTTAGAGGGGATTACGGCTGAAGCTTTCTTT. Protein product: CASSLEGITAEAFF. The chain combines TRBV7-9 with TRBJ1-1; a possible D gene is TRBD1 (5 bases). The CDR3 totals 14 residues. The ends were cut back, 1 base at V and 6 bases at J, with 12 bases in the middle. Germline V gene lookup returns CDR1 SEHNR and CDR2 FQNEAQ (reference sequence).